This TCR beta chain originates from a study of graft-versus-host responses after intestinal transplantation. Study-level background: The whole recipient group had anti-thymocyte globulin induction followed by tacrolimus and steroids for about three years. Overall study findings and caveats: Individuals carrying graft-donor T cell macrochimerism showed high graft-versus-host to host-versus-graft clonal ratios in allografts. GvH clones occurred in recipient marrow; some first appeared in ileum or blood.

Assay: immunoSEQ multiplex PCR; the TCRdb copy retains only in-frame clones and omits some. The data hold approximately 89,000 clones, with 92% observed a single time. Germline V gene lookup returns CDR1 MNHNS and CDR2 SASEGT. CDR3 length: 15 residues. Trimming cost V 8 bases and J 2 bases; bases outside gene matches: 7. This clone was seen a single time. The antigen is not known. The sample consisted of unstimulated CD4+ T cells sorted from spleen or lymph node cells, taken before intestinal transplant. This clonotype originated in a human donor who received an intestinal transplant. The J gene is TRBJ1-3, the V gene TRBV6-1, with 9 bases identical to TRBD1. In DNA, the CDR3 is TGTGCCAGCTCCCGGACAGGGGCGACTGGAAACACCATATATTTT. Its translation: CASSRTGATGNTIYF.